A selection of T cell receptor beta chains follows, all from one sample in a study of T cell responses to AZD1222 COVID-19 vaccine. The data were produced by immunoSEQ multiplex PCR, yet TCRdb's version contains in-frame clones alone and is incomplete. Of 160,000 or so clones in the sample, over 70% are singletons; the top ten hold approximately 9%. This specimen was peripheral blood, taken 28 days after the second AZD1222 dose. Source of these receptors: an adult who received the AZD1222 COVID-19 vaccine. Each CDR3 is given without its conserved first and last residue. A D gene is named only where the DNA matches it firmly.

j_call v_call d_call cdr3_aa
TRBJ1-1 TRBV28 . ASRSPGQNTEAF
TRBJ2-2 TRBV11-2 . ASSLNRMGLQNTGELF
TRBJ2-7 TRBV7-2 . ASSLRRGVSEQY
TRBJ1-6 TRBV19 . ASSIEGAYNSPLH
TRBJ2-1 TRBV30 . AWSVTLAHNEQF
TRBJ1-1 TRBV12-5 TRBD1 ASGLGTGVTEAF
TRBJ2-7 TRBV6-2/TRBV6-3 . ASSYHQRASYEQY
TRBJ2-1 TRBV24-1 . ATSAVLASNYNEQF
TRBJ1-1 TRBV5-1 . ASSRDATEAF
TRBJ2-4 TRBV30 . AWSVQGKLAKNIQY
TRBJ1-2 TRBV27 TRBD1 ASSFLRDRGHGYT
TRBJ2-3 TRBV23-1 . ASSHSDTQY
TRBJ2-3 TRBV3-1/TRBV3-2 TRBD2 ASSQDEREGTDTQY
TRBJ2-2 TRBV4-3 . ASSRAHEVAGELF